Presented here are 5 T cell receptor beta chains from one specimen sequenced in a study of blood T cells in healthy people across ages. It was with a sample-barcoded 5' primer and a J-beta primer mix that a second PCR of roughly 6 to 12 cycles was run. TCRdb used MiXCR to reprocess the 5' RACE reads, holding one entry per CDR3 protein. The table includes 650,000 to 800,000 distinct CDR3 sequences, around 45% detected once. The sample comprised blood. The receptors come from a man between 60 and 75 years old in good health.

Worth noting for this clonotype: Sequence at one end of the junction differs from germline and may be a read error. Here the CDR3 reads CAGSLARDTYEQFF. The CDR3 DNA sequence: TGCGCCGGCAGCTTGGCCAGGGATACATATGAGCAGTTCTTC. This sequence joins TRBV5-1 and TRBJ2-1, with D perhaps TRBD1 (5 bases). The CDR3 covers 14 residues. Germline lookup yields CDR1 SGHRS and CDR2 YFSETQ.

The genes are TRBV4-2 and TRBJ2-1; tentatively, D is TRBD1 (5 bases). V lost 0 bases and J lost 4, with 13 bases in between. The germline V gene has CDR1 LGHNA and CDR2 YNFKEQ. The CDR3 is 16 amino acids. CDR3 protein: CASSQDPLRTYNEQFF. The CDR3 region has the DNA TGTGCCAGCAGCCAAGACCCACTACGGACATACAATGAGCAGTTCTTC.

The chain has TRBV9 and TRBJ2-1; perhaps D is TRBD1 or TRBD2 (6 bases each). V lost 0 bases, J lost 5 bases, and 21 bases lay in between. The CDR3 is made up of 18 amino acids. The germline CDR1 and CDR2 sequences are SGDLS and YYNGEE. CDR3: CASSVGGAENTGDNEQFF. In DNA form, the CDR3 reads TGTGCCAGCAGCGTAGGGGGGGCAGAGAACACGGGGGACAATGAGCAGTTCTTC. The full variable domain, with the rest looked up from reference TRBV9 and TRBJ2-1, is DSGVTQTPKHLITATGQRVTLRCSPRSGDLSVYWYQQSLDQGLQFLIQYYNGEERAKGNILERFSAQQFPDLHSELNLSSLELGDSALYFCASSVGGAENTGDNEQFFGPGTRLTVL.

This chain uses TRBV30 with TRBJ2-1; TRBD2 matches at 12 bases. With the DNA end fitting TRBJ2-7 better, the J assignment may be wrong. The CDR3 runs 14 residues. Germline V lookup: CDR1 GTSNPN, CDR2 SVGIG (reference sequence). CDR3 protein: CAWSKLAGGYEQYF. The CDR3 nucleotides read TGTGCCTGGAGTAAACTAGCGGGGGGATACGAGCAGTACTTC.

This clonotype appeared a few times. The genes are TRBV5-1 and TRBJ2-7; 7 bases are a match to TRBD2. CDR1 is SGHRS, CDR2 YFSETQ, per germline. V trimming: 0 bases; J trimming: 3 bases; junction bases outside the gene matches: 3. The length of the CDR3 is 14 residues. DNA of the CDR3: TGCGCCAGCAGCTTGGTGCGGGGGAGCTACGAGCAGTACTTC. Protein: CASSLVRGSYEQYF. The full variable domain, with the rest looked up from reference TRBV5-1 and TRBJ2-7, is KAGVTQTPRYLIKTRGQQVTLSCSPISGHRSVSWYQQTPGQGLQFLFEYFSETQRNKGNFPGRFSGRQFSNSRSEMNVSTLELGDSALYLCASSLVRGSYEQYFGPGTRLTVT.